The clone carrying this T cell receptor (beta chain) was seen only a few times. At one end, the junction sequence differs from germline, possibly due to a read error. The data were obtained in a study of control samples from healthy donors and cancer patients. Germline loops: CDR1 ENHRY, CDR2 SYGVKD. The length of the CDR3 is 14 residues. Profiled with immunoSEQ multiplex PCR; TCRdb holds only in-frame clones, not every one. The sample has over 60,000 clones; 85% are singletons. Sequenced: blood. The chain couples TRBV10-3 to TRBJ1-5, with no clear D. The sequence was obtained from a man in his forties in good health. CDR3 DNA: TGTGCCATCAGTGAGGGTGTAAGCAGTCAGCCCCAGCATTTT. The encoded protein is CAISEGVSSQPQHF.